The source of this T cell receptor beta chain is a study of blood T cells in healthy people across ages. Findings and caveats of the study: Aged donors had fewer naive CD4+ cells and lower diversity than long-lived donors.

The germline V gene encodes CDR1 SGHDN and CDR2 FVKESK. V was cut by 2 bases and J by 4 bases, with 9 bases left in between. This CDR3 is built from 13 residues. In its sample, this clonotype was seen many times. The antigen is unknown. Using a J-beta primer mix together with a sample-barcoded 5' primer, a second PCR was run for roughly 6 to 12 cycles. One entry per CDR3 protein, called by TCRdb with MiXCR from the 5' RACE reads. This repertoire shows 800,000 to 950,000 distinct CDR3 sequences, under 35% found once; its top ten account for 10%. The sample also formed part of further work on T cells of mothers and their children. From that study: Overlap measured in related mother-child pairs was slightly, non-significantly higher than in unrelated pairs.

The sequenced sample consisted of blood. The chain combines TRBV14 with TRBJ2-7, with a weak D call TRBD2 (6 bases). The receptor was isolated from a woman between 35 and 50 years old in good health. The CDR3: CASSQLRGYEQYF. Here the CDR3 DNA reads TGTGCCAGCAGCCAATTGCGGGGTTACGAGCAGTACTTC.